The 4 T cell receptor beta chains below were found in one sample sequenced in a study of blood T cell repertoires in COVID-19. The method was immunoSEQ multiplex PCR; TCRdb's version includes in-frame clones alone and lacks a portion of them. The table records about 160,000 clones, 82% of them present only once. What was sequenced was PBMCs or T cells enriched from blood (not recorded which). These receptors came from a man in his sixties who had recovered from COVID-19.

V gene TRBV28 combines with J gene TRBJ1-3; TRBD1 might be the D (6 bases). The CDR3 extends over 17 amino acids. V was cut by 2 bases and J by 7 bases, with 21 bases left in between. Per the germline V gene, CDR1 is MDHEN and CDR2 is SYDVKM. In DNA, the CDR3 is TGTGCCAGCAGTTTACCCCGGGACACTAAAACCCGGAACACCATATATTTT. This sequence encodes CASSLPRDTKTRNTIYF.

CDR3 nucleotide sequence: TGTGCTAGTGCCCAAGCAGCAGGCAGGAATGAGCAGTTCTTC. This codes for CASAQAAGRNEQFF. The chain is built from TRBV12-5 and TRBJ2-1; D gene ambiguous. Trimming cost V 7 bases and J 7 bases, with 17 bases left between them. Germline loops: CDR1 LGHNT, CDR2 FRNRAP. This CDR3 has 14 residues.

V and J are TRBV24-1 and TRBJ2-3, with TRBD2 identical over 8 bases. The J segment lost 3 bases and the V segment lost 3 bases, leaving 7 bases of the junction unmatched. This CDR3 is 16 amino acids long. The germline CDR1 and CDR2 sequences are KGHDR and SFDVKD. CDR3 sequence: CATSDTGTSKTDTQYF. The DNA of the CDR3 is TGTGCCACCAGTGATACCGGGACTAGTAAAACAGATACGCAGTATTTT.

V gene TRBV28 combines with J gene TRBJ1-2; D remains unclear. Germline-derived CDR1 and CDR2 are MDHEN and SYDVKM. The CDR3 loop spans 13 amino acids. Trimming removed 6 bases from V and 2 bases from J, with 10 bases in between. The CDR3 sequence is CASSPTRNYGYTF. CDR3 DNA sequence: TGTGCCAGCAGCCCAACCCGGAACTATGGCTACACCTTC.